Listed below are T cell receptor beta chains from one sample, sequenced in a study of cytotoxic CD8 clonotypes in ibrutinib-treated CLL. The protocol was immunoSEQ multiplex PCR, while the TCRdb copy is restricted to in-frame clones and leaves out a portion. The top ten clones hold roughly 10% of a sample with over 110,000 clones, 91% of them seen once. The sample consisted of PBMCs, taken after 12 months of ibrutinib treatment. The receptors derive from a human donor with chronic lymphocytic leukemia. Both conserved end residues are part of each CDR3. The order of the fields is J gene, V gene, CDR3 protein.

>TRBJ2-2|TRBV10-3
CAISVGQGMGELFF
>TRBJ1-1|TRBV7-9
CASRKGAGTAFF
>TRBJ2-2|TRBV28
CASSGLRTSGVNTGELFF
>TRBJ2-2|TRBV7-3
CASSLGQGAETGELFF
>TRBJ1-5|TRBV11-2
CASSERGGNQPQHF
>TRBJ2-1|TRBV30
CAWSDLRLAGYNEQFF
>TRBJ2-5|TRBV10-2
CASSDGRGGETQYF
>TRBJ2-1|TRBV7-3
CASSLVLAGYNEQFF
>TRBJ2-7|TRBV29-1
CSVASPGQGAYEQYF
>TRBJ2-4|TRBV7-2
CASSFGTSGNIQYF
>TRBJ2-1|TRBV2
CASFYSTRPNEQFF
>TRBJ1-4|TRBV28
CASSPAGGTNEKLFF
>TRBJ1-4|TRBV19
CATQMTANEKLFF
>TRBJ2-5|TRBV19
CASSTQAQETQYF
>TRBJ2-7|TRBV25-1
CASRDRTTYEQYF
>TRBJ1-3|TRBV7-6
CASSTGQANTIYF
>TRBJ2-7|TRBV20-1
CSARVSYEQYF
>TRBJ2-1|TRBV29-1
CSVEGLAGDVYNEQFF
>TRBJ1-4|TRBV18
CASSPQRGNEKLFF
>TRBJ2-1|TRBV27
CASSSAAGSSYNEQFF
>TRBJ2-7|TRBV19
CASSEGVSYEQYF
>TRBJ1-1|TRBV28
CASSPPVLRSEAFF
>TRBJ1-4|TRBV6-1
CASSEGAGYEKLFF
>TRBJ1-1|TRBV29-1
CSVEVNTEAFF
>TRBJ1-6|TRBV5-1
CASSLAKGNSPLHF
>TRBJ1-2|TRBV6-1
CASSEMTGGNYGYTF
>TRBJ2-7|TRBV19
CASRKHGDRVFGEQYF
>TRBJ2-4|TRBV19
CASSIDLFGGTKNIQYF
>TRBJ2-5|TRBV5-1
CASSLITTGEGETQYF
>TRBJ1-3|TRBV28
CASSPLGGTGGNTIYF
>TRBJ1-3|TRBV7-9
CASSPRSGNTIYF
>TRBJ2-7|TRBV4-1
CASSQDSLDIGVYEQYF
>TRBJ2-7|TRBV2
CASSVRLGGDRAYEQYF
>TRBJ2-3|TRBV11-2
CASSSTSEGADTQYF
>TRBJ2-7|TRBV18
CASSPGTSGYEQYF
>TRBJ2-5|TRBV28
CASSRTRPGETQYF
>TRBJ2-3|TRBV27
CASSLGAGPSTDTQYF
>TRBJ2-1|TRBV11-1
CASIGGSYNEQFF
>TRBJ1-4|TRBV14
CASSQDRPNEKLFF
>TRBJ2-3|TRBV6-6
CASSSLGLALTDTQYF
>TRBJ1-1|TRBV9
CASSPLQGDTEAFF
>TRBJ2-7|TRBV6-5
CASRSLRDNSYEQYF
>TRBJ1-5|TRBV28
CASSYRDRGNQPQHF
>TRBJ2-7|TRBV4-3
CASSQESSGTAYYEQYF
>TRBJ2-1|TRBV9
CASSGTATSGDEQFF
>TRBJ2-1|TRBV27
CASSPESGTSYNEQFF
>TRBJ2-7|TRBV28
CASSLRAYEQYF
>TRBJ2-2|TRBV4-3
CASSQDGLAGVTGELFF
>TRBJ2-5|TRBV27
CASSLLDRQETQYF
>TRBJ2-5|TRBV12-5
CASGLSQLTSGARGETQYF
>TRBJ1-1|TRBV2
CASSPEGVNTEAFF
>TRBJ2-1|TRBV29-1
CSGDDGYNEQFF
>TRBJ1-4|TRBV10-3
CAISEQGGSNEKLFF
>TRBJ2-5|TRBV13
CASSIGQGQLQETQYF
>TRBJ2-3|TRBV5-8
CASNPLAGFTDTQYF
>TRBJ1-1|TRBV4-1
CASSHSEMNTEAFF